This T cell receptor (beta chain) emerged from a study of cytomegalovirus exposure and HLA in healthy donors. Primers: 60 Vbeta forward and 13 Jbeta reverse. Repertoires were generated with immunoSEQ multiplex PCR, while TCRdb's copy carries only in-frame clones and drops some. Here the sample spans about 110,000 clones, around 83% being singletons. Remarks on this clone: Its specificity is unknown.

Overall study results and limits: Excluded were some V segments that proved indistinguishable, including TRBV6-2 and TRBV6-3.

The V gene end was trimmed by 2 bases and the J gene end by 8 bases; junction bases not matched to a gene: 4. This CDR3 has 14 amino acids. CDR1 is SGHNT, CDR2 YENEEA, per germline. The sample comprised PBMCs. The TCR comes from a man aged 30 to 45 in good health and CMV-seropositive. This chain links TRBV11-3 with TRBJ2-1; 9 bases align to TRBD2. The CDR3 DNA reads as TGTGCCAGCAGCTTACCTAGCGGGGACGATGAGCAGTTCTTC. Protein: CASSLPSGDDEQFF.